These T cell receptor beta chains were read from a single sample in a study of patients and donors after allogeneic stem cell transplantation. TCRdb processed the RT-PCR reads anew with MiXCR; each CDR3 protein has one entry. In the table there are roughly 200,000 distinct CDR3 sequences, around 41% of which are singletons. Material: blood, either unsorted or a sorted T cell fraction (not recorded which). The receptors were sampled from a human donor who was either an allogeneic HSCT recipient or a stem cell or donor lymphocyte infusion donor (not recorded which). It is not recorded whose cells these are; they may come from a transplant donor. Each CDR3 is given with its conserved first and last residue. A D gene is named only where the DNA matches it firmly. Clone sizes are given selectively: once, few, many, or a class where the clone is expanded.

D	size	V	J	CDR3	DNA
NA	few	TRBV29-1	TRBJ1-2	CSAWGGGYGYTF	TGCAGCGCGTGGGGGGGCGGATATGGCTACACCTTC
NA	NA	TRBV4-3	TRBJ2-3	CASSQDFGVTDTQYF	TGCGCCAGCAGCCAAGATTTCGGGGTAACAGATACGCAGTATTTT
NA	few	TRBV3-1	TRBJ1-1	CASSQGVQEKAFF	TGTGCCAGCAGCCAGGGGGTTCAGGAAAAAGCTTTCTTT
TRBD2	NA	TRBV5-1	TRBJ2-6	CASTASGKSGANVLTF	TGCGCCAGCACTGCTAGCGGTAAATCTGGGGCCAACGTCCTGACTTTC
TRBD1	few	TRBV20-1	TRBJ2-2	CSASPGGRELFF	TGCAGTGCTTCCCCAGGGGGTCGGGAGCTGTTTTTT
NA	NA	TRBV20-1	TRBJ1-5	CSARDLLLGNQPQHF	TGCAGTGCTAGAGATCTGTTATTAGGCAATCAGCCCCAGCATTTT
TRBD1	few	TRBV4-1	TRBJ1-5	CASRPRQGQQPQHF	TGCGCCAGCAGGCCCAGACAGGGGCAGCAGCCCCAGCATTTT
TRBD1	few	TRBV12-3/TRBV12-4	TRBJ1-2	CASSPGQSISYTF	TGTGCCAGCAGTCCGGGACAGTCCATAAGCTACACCTTC
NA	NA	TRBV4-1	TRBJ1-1	CASSQDSKRRTTMNTEAFF	TGCGCCAGCAGCCAAGATTCGAAGAGACGGACCACCATGAACACTGAAGCTTTCTTT
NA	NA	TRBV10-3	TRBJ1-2	CAINDSPSYGYTF	TGTGCCATCAATGACAGCCCTTCCTATGGCTACACCTTC
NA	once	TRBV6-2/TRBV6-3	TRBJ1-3	CASSYGPLSGNTIYF	TGTGCCAGCAGTTACGGGCCGCTCTCTGGAAACACCATATATTTT
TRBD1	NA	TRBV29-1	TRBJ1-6	CSVRDSAYSPLHF	TGCAGCGTCCGGGACAGCGCCTATTCACCCCTCCACTTT
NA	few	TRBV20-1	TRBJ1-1	CSARGPPPEAFF	TGCAGTGCTAGAGGTCCCCCGCCTGAAGCTTTCTTT
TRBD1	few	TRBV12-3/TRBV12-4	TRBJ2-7	CASSRTGAYEQYF	TGTGCCAGCAGTCGGACAGGGGCCTACGAGCAGTACTTC
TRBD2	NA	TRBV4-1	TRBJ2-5	CASSQGTAGVPRQETQYF	TGCGCCAGCAGCCAAGGGACAGCGGGGGTACCACGACAAGAGACCCAGTACTTC
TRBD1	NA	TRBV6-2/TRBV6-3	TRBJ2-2	CASRHGQARSGELFF	TGTGCCAGCAGGCACGGACAGGCCCGCAGCGGGGAGCTGTTTTTT
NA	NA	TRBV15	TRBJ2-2	CATKRGLASPGELFF	TGTGCCACCAAACGGGGCCTAGCATCTCCCGGGGAGCTGTTTTTT
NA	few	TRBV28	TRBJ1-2	CASSSQDLHGYTF	TGTGCCAGCAGTTCTCAGGACTTACATGGCTACACCTTC
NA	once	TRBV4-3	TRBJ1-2	CASRLDGNYGYTF	TGCGCCAGCAGACTGGACGGGAACTATGGCTACACCTTC
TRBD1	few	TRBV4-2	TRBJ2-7	CASSHDREYEQYF	TGTGCCAGCAGCCATGACAGGGAATACGAGCAGTACTTC
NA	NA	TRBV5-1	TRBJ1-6	CASSSRGGNNSPLHF	TGCGCCAGCAGCTCGAGGGGCGGAAATAATTCACCCCTCCACTTT
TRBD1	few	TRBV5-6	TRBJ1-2	CASSPGTAGYGYTF	TGTGCCAGCAGCCCTGGGACAGCAGGCTATGGCTACACCTTC
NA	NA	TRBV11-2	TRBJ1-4	CASSLEPFGTSGKLFF	TGTGCCAGCAGCTTAGAACCCTTTGGGACCTCAGGGAAACTGTTTTTT
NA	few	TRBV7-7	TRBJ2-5	CASSPGLQETQYF	TGTGCCAGCAGCCCCGGATTACAAGAGACCCAGTACTTC
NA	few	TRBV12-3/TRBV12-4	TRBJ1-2	CASCWEGNYGYTF	TGTGCCAGCTGTTGGGAGGGGAACTATGGCTACACCTTC
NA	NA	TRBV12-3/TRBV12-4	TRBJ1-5	CASSTLSSNQPQHF	TGTGCCAGCAGTACTCTGAGTAGCAATCAGCCCCAGCATTTT
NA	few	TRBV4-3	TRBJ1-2	CASSQRSRTTNYGYTF	TGCGCCAGCAGCCAACGTTCGCGGACAACTAACTATGGCTACACCTTC
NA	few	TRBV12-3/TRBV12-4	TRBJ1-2	CASRGGANYGYTF	TGTGCCAGCAGGGGGGGCGCAAACTATGGCTACACCTTC
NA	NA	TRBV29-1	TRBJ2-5	CSVLLQETQYF	TGCAGCGTTTTGCTCCAAGAGACCCAGTACTTC
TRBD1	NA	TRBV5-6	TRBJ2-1	CASSARYRGPSYNEQFF	TGTGCCAGCAGCGCACGGTATAGGGGGCCATCCTACAATGAGCAGTTCTTC
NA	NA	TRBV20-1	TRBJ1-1	CSATRGDTEAFF	TGCAGTGCTACCCGGGGGGACACTGAAGCTTTCTTT
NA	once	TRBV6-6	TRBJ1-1	CASTLRRAENTEAFF	TGTGCCAGCACTTTACGCAGGGCGGAGAACACTGAAGCTTTCTTT
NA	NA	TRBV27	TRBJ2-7	CASSLDPTAAYEQYF	TGTGCCAGCAGTCTGGACCCTACCGCTGCCTACGAGCAGTACTTC
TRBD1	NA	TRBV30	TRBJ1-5	CAWSVTGVSNQPQHF	TGTGCCTGGAGTGTAACAGGGGTGAGCAATCAGCCCCAGCATTTT
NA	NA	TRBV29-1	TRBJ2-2	CSVDRSNTGELFF	TGCAGCGTTGACAGGAGTAACACCGGGGAGCTGTTTTTT
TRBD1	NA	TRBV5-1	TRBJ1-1	CASRSRGPNTEAFF	TGCGCCAGCCGTTCCAGGGGGCCGAACACTGAAGCTTTCTTT
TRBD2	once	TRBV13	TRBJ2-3	CASSIKRGGQYF	TGTGCCAGCAGCATAAAGCGGGGGGGCCAGTATTTT
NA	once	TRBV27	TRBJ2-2	CASSLWSRGGELFF	TGTGCCAGCAGTCTATGGAGCAGGGGCGGGGAGCTGTTTTTT
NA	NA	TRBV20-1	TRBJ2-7	CSAPRRDSGDFLYEQYF	TGCAGTGCTCCTAGGAGGGACTCCGGAGATTTTCTCTACGAGCAGTACTTC
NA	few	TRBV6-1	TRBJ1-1	CASSAVPGGNTEAFF	TGTGCCAGCAGTGCCGTTCCTGGGGGGAACACTGAAGCTTTCTTT
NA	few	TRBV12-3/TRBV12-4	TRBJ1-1	CASKAQLNTEAFF	TGTGCCAGCAAGGCACAGCTGAACACTGAAGCTTTCTTT